A single sample is the source of the 3 T cell receptor beta chains below, sequenced in a study of CD8+CD57+ T cells in acquired aplastic anemia. Patients chosen for sequencing had shown CD8+CD57+ cell expansion by flow cytometry. The template used for profiling TCR beta VDJ and CDR3 was genomic DNA. TCRdb reprocessed the reads via MiXCR and lists one record per CDR3 protein. The table has 250,000 or so distinct CDR3 sequences, around 46% seen once. The sequenced sample was sorted CD4+, CD8+, or CD8+CD57+ T cells (not recorded which) from PBMCs. The origin of the receptors is a human donor with aplastic anemia.

This clonotype has ten or more counts. The V gene is TRBV30, the J gene TRBJ2-7, with D perhaps being TRBD1 or TRBD2 (5 bases each). The CDR3 contains 13 residues. Germline CDR1 GTSNPN, CDR2 SVGIG (reference sequence). V shed 1 base and J shed 0 bases, with 7 bases lying between them. CDR3 residues: CAWSGGSSYEQYF. Here the CDR3 DNA reads TGTGCCTGGAGTGGGGGGAGCTCCTACGAGCAGTACTTC.

The chain is built from TRBV9 and TRBJ2-7; TRBD1 agrees at 9 bases. CDR1 SGDLS and CDR2 YYNGEE come from the germline V gene. The CDR3 has 14 residues. Trimming removed 4 bases from V and 6 bases from J; junction bases left unmatched: 8. The CDR3 is CASSPGTGSSEQYF. In nucleotides, the CDR3 is TGTGCCAGCAGCCCCGGGACAGGGTCGAGCGAGCAGTACTTC. Full variable domain (remainder filled in from reference TRBV9 and TRBJ2-7): DSGVTQTPKHLITATGQRVTLRCSPRSGDLSVYWYQQSLDQGLQFLIQYYNGEERAKGNILERFSAQQFPDLHSELNLSSLELGDSALYFCASSPGTGSSEQYFGPGTRLTVT.

This clonotype was counted ten times or more. The genes are TRBV11-3 and TRBJ1-1, with unresolved D. This CDR3 comprises 13 residues. V was clipped by 0 bases and J by 6 bases, with 8 bases between them. Germline CDR1 is SGHNT and CDR2 is YENEEA. CDR3 residues: CASSLDPGSEAFF. DNA of the CDR3: TGTGCCAGCAGCTTAGATCCAGGATCTGAAGCTTTCTTT.